This is a list of T cell receptor beta chains from one sample in a study of blood T cell repertoires in COVID-19. Libraries were prepared by immunoSEQ multiplex PCR; TCRdb keeps only in-frame clonotypes and omits some of them. This table holds about 150,000 clones, approximately 90% found once. Material: peripheral blood. The receptor source for this set is a human donor with COVID-19, enrolled during active disease. The donor label of this sample is uncertain. The CDR3 runs from the conserved cysteine through the conserved F or W. The D gene is left open where the match is weak. Some rows have no size entry. The others give once, few or many, or a class for an expanded clone.

v_gene	j_gene	abundance	d_gene	CDR3nt	CDR3aa
TRBV11-3	TRBJ2-3	-	-	TGTGCCAGCAGCTTGGACTCCTACACAGATACGCAGTATTTT	CASSLDSYTDTQYF
TRBV11-3	TRBJ2-1	-	-	TGTGCCAGCAGCTTAAGGGACACCTCCTACAATGAGCAGTTCTTC	CASSLRDTSYNEQFF
TRBV6-9	TRBJ1-2	-	TRBD1	TGTGCCAGCAGTCACCGACCGGGACAGGGCCACTATGGCTACACCTTC	CASSHRPGQGHYGYTF
TRBV7-3	TRBJ2-1	-	TRBD1	TGTGCCAGCAGCCTAGGACAGGGAGGAATCAATGAGCAGTTCTTC	CASSLGQGGINEQFF
TRBV5-1	TRBJ1-2	-	TRBD1	TGCGCCAGCAGCTTGGGACAGGGAGAGTATGGCTACACCTTC	CASSLGQGEYGYTF
TRBV2	TRBJ2-3	-	-	TGTGCCAGCAGTTCCAACACAGATACGCAGTATTTT	CASSSNTDTQYF
TRBV24-1	TRBJ1-5	-	TRBD1	TGTGCCACCAGTGATTTGTCTCTGCCGACAGGGGGAGGCCAGCCCCAGCATTTT	CATSDLSLPTGGGQPQHF
TRBV7-3	TRBJ1-2	-	TRBD1	TGTGCCAGCAGCTTATTTGGACAGGGAAGAGGCGGCTACACCTTC	CASSLFGQGRGGYTF
TRBV18	TRBJ2-1	few	-	TGTGCCAGCTCACACAGATCTGGGTACAATGAGCAGTTCTTC	CASSHRSGYNEQFF
TRBV9	TRBJ2-2	-	-	TGTGCCAGCAGCCTCTACCTAAACACCGGGGAGCTGTTTTTT	CASSLYLNTGELFF
TRBV7-9	TRBJ1-1	-	-	TGTGCCAGCAGCTTAGCGCGGGGATGGTCTGAAGCTTTCTTT	CASSLARGWSEAFF
TRBV5-1	TRBJ1-5	-	-	TGCGCCAGCAGCTTGGGGCCAGGCGTTGGGGGCCAGCCCCAGCATTTT	CASSLGPGVGGQPQHF
TRBV9	TRBJ2-3	-	TRBD2	TGTGCCAGCAGCCATAGCGGGGGGGCCACAGATACGCAGTATTTT	CASSHSGGATDTQYF
TRBV24-1	TRBJ2-1	once	-	TGTGCCACCAGTGACCACATGGCAGGGGCAAGGGGTGAGCAGTTCTTC	CATSDHMAGARGEQFF
TRBV18	TRBJ1-5	-	TRBD1	TGTGCCAGCTCATCCACGACAGGGGGCCTTGGTGGGCAGCCCCAGCATTTT	CASSSTTGGLGGQPQHF
TRBV4-1	TRBJ2-7	-	-	TGCGCCAGCAGCCAAGGAGTCGGCTCCTACGAGCAGTACTTC	CASSQGVGSYEQYF
TRBV6-5	TRBJ1-2	-	-	TGTGCCAGCACCCTTGGAGGTTATGGCTACACCTTC	CASTLGGYGYTF
TRBV25-1	TRBJ1-2	-	-	TGTGCCAGCAGTGAGGGTTTTTGGGGCGCTGGTGGCTACACCTTC	CASSEGFWGAGGYTF
TRBV27	TRBJ1-1	-	-	TGTGCCAGCAGTTTATTGGGGCGAACTGAAGCTTTCTTT	CASSLLGRTEAFF
TRBV10-3	TRBJ2-7	once	-	TGTGCCATCAGTGCCGGGCAGGGTAGGCACGAGCAGTACTTC	CAISAGQGRHEQYF
TRBV3-1/TRBV3-2	TRBJ2-7	few	TRBD2	TGTGCCAGCAGCCAAGTTAGCGGGAGTCGAGGCGAGCAGTACTTC	CASSQVSGSRGEQYF
TRBV11-2	TRBJ1-1	-	-	TGTGCCAGCAGCCTCACAGGGACCGGGGGGACTGAAGCTTTCTTT	CASSLTGTGGTEAFF
TRBV7-3	TRBJ1-1	-	-	TGTGCCAGCAGCTTAACCGATGGCGGGGCAGGGACTGAAGCTTTCTTT	CASSLTDGGAGTEAFF
TRBV3-1/TRBV3-2	TRBJ1-2	-	-	TGTGCCAGCAGCCAAGTATGGCAGGGATCCGGCTACACCTTC	CASSQVWQGSGYTF
TRBV28	TRBJ1-4	-	TRBD1	TGTGCCAGCAGTTTCGGGGTGGGGGACAGGGGTCGACAACTGTTTTTT	CASSFGVGDRGRQLFF
TRBV5-6	TRBJ2-3	-	TRBD1	TGTGCCAGCAGCTTGGTTGGACAGGTTACGCAGTATTTT	CASSLVGQVTQYF
TRBV3-1/TRBV3-2	TRBJ1-2	-	-	TGTGCCAGCAGCCAACCGGCACCAAGAGGCGGTGGCTACACCTTC	CASSQPAPRGGGYTF
TRBV28	TRBJ1-5	-	TRBD1	TGTGCCAGCAACCAAGACAGGGACAATCAGCCCCAGCATTTT	CASNQDRDNQPQHF
TRBV7-9	TRBJ1-1	-	TRBD1	TGTGCCAGCAGCCGCACCTCCCGCCGTGACAGGGATAATGAAGCTTTCTTT	CASSRTSRRDRDNEAFF
TRBV14	TRBJ2-1	-	-	TGTGCCAGCAGCCAATTACGGGGGTTCTCCTACAATGAGCAGTTCTTC	CASSQLRGFSYNEQFF
TRBV29-1	TRBJ1-4	-	-	TGCAGCGCCTGCCCAAGGGAGGGTGAAAAACTGTTTTTT	CSACPREGEKLFF
TRBV19	TRBJ2-2	-	TRBD2	TGTGCCAGTAGTATTCCTAGCGGGGGGAACACCGGGGAGCTGTTTTTT	CASSIPSGGNTGELFF
TRBV19	TRBJ1-6	-	TRBD1	TGTGCCAGTAGTGCCGGGACAGATAATTCACCCCTCCACTTT	CASSAGTDNSPLHF
TRBV2	TRBJ2-7	-	-	TGTGCCAGCAGTCTCCAGGGGCTCCCCTACGAGCAGTACTTC	CASSLQGLPYEQYF
TRBV7-9	TRBJ2-2	once	-	TGTGCCAGCAGCTTCCGAGTGGCGGACGGGGAGCTGTTTTTT	CASSFRVADGELFF
TRBV19	TRBJ2-1	once	-	TGTGCCAGTAGTATTTCGGGGGAAAGCGACGAGCAGTTCTTC	CASSISGESDEQFF
TRBV5-4	TRBJ2-3	-	TRBD2	TGTGCCAGCAGCGCTATAGCGGGGGGGACCGATACGCAGTATTTT	CASSAIAGGTDTQYF
TRBV18	TRBJ1-1	-	TRBD1	TGTGCCAGCTCAGACCGGGACAGGGGAACTGAAGCTTTCTTT	CASSDRDRGTEAFF
TRBV11-2	TRBJ1-5	-	-	TGTGCCAGCAGCTCCGGGAGGCTCAATCAGCCCCAGCATTTT	CASSSGRLNQPQHF
TRBV3-1/TRBV3-2	TRBJ1-2	-	-	TGTGCCAGCAGCCAAGACGCGACAGATTATGGCTACACCTTC	CASSQDATDYGYTF
TRBV6-5	TRBJ1-1	-	-	TGTGCCAGCAGTTACGTCTCGAACACTGAAGCTTTCTTT	CASSYVSNTEAFF
TRBV4-2	TRBJ2-4	once	TRBD2	TGTGCCAGCAGCCAAGTAGCGGGGGCTATAGCCAAAAACATTCAGTACTTC	CASSQVAGAIAKNIQYF
TRBV18	TRBJ1-5	once	-	TGTGCCAGCTCACCAGCGGGGGGCAGAAGCAATCAGCCCCAGCATTTT	CASSPAGGRSNQPQHF
TRBV6-6	TRBJ1-1	-	-	TGTGCCAGCAGTTACTCTGTACAGGGTCCGAACACTGAAGCTTTCTTT	CASSYSVQGPNTEAFF